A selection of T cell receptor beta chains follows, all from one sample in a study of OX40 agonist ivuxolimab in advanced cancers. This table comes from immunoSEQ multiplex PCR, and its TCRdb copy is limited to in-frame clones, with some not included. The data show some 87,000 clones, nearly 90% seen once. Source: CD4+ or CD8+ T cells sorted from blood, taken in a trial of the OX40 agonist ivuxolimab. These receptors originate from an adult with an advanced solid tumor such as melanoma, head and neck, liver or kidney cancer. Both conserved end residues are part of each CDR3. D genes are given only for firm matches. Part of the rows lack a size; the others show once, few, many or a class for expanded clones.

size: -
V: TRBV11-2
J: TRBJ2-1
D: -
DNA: TGTGCCAGCAGCTTACAGGCCCCCTCCTACAATGAGCAGTTCTTC
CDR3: CASSLQAPSYNEQFF

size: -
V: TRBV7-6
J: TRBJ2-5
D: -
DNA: TGTGCCAGCAGCTTCGGGGCAACTACGCAAGAGACCCAGTACTTC
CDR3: CASSFGATTQETQYF

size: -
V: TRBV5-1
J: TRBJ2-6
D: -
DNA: TGCGCCAGCAGCTCCGGACACCCGACTGGGGCCAACGTCCTGACTTTC
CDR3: CASSSGHPTGANVLTF

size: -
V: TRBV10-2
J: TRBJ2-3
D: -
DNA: TGCGCCAGCAGTGATCGAGCCGGCACAGATACGCAGTATTTT
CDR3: CASSDRAGTDTQYF

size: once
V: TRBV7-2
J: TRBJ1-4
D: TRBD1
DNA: TGTGCCAGCAGCTTTGGGACAGGGACAACTAATGAAAAACTGTTTTTT
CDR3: CASSFGTGTTNEKLFF

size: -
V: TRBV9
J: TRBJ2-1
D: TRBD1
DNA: TGTGCCAGCAGCGGGTACAGGGGACAATCTTCCAATGAGCAGTTCTTC
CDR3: CASSGYRGQSSNEQFF

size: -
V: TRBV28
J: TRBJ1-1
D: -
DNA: TGTGCCAGCAGATATTTAACTGAAGCTTTCTTT
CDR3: CASRYLTEAFF

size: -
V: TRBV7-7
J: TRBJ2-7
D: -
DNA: TGTGCTAGCAGCCCCGGGGGACGTTCGGGCCGGCAGTACTTC
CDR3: CASSPGGRSGRQYF

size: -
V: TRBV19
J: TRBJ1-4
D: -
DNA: TGTGCCAGTAGTATAAAGGCCAACAGGGCAAATAATGAAAAACTGTTTTTT
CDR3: CASSIKANRANNEKLFF

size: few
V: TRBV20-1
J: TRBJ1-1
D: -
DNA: TGCAGTGCTAGGGGGGCCACTGAAGCTTTCTTT
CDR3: CSARGATEAFF

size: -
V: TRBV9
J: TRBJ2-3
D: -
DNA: TGTGCCAGCAGCGCCCTCTTTAAAGGGGATACGCAGTATTTT
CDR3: CASSALFKGDTQYF

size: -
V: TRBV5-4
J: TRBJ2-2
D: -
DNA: TGTGCCAGCAGCTTGGCGGTTAGGGCCGGGGAGCTGTTTTTT
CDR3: CASSLAVRAGELFF

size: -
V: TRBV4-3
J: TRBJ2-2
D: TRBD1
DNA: TGCGCCAGCAGCCAAGAAATACGGACAGGTGCCGGGGAGCTGTTTTTT
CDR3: CASSQEIRTGAGELFF

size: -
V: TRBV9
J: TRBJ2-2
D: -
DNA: TGTGCCAGCAGCGTAGCGGTGGGGGGGCCCGGGGAGCTGTTTTTT
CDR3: CASSVAVGGPGELFF

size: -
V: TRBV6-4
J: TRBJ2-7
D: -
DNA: TGTGCCAGCAGTAGACAGCACTACGAGCAGTACTTC
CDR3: CASSRQHYEQYF

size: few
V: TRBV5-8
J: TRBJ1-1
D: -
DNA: TGTGCCAGCAGCTTGGCCGAAATTGAGGACACTGAAGCTTTCTTT
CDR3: CASSLAEIEDTEAFF

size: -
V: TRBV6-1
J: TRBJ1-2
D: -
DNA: TGTGCCAGCAGTTATTTTGGGGGCTATGGCTACACCTTC
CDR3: CASSYFGGYGYTF

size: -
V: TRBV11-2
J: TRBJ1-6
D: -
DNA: TGTGCCAGCAGGTCGACAGACCTCTATAATTCACCCCTCCACTTT
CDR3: CASRSTDLYNSPLHF

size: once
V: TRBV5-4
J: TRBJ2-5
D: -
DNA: TGTGCCAGCGGAAGGGGGACACAAGAGACCCAGTACTTC
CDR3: CASGRGTQETQYF

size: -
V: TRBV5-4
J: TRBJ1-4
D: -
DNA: TGTGCCAGCAGCTTCACGGGGAATGAAAAACTGTTTTTT
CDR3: CASSFTGNEKLFF

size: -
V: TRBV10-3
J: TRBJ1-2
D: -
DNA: TGTGCCATCAGTGAAGGACAGTGGGGCTACACCTTC
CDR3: CAISEGQWGYTF

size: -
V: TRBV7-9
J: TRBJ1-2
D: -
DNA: TGTGCCAGCAGCTTAGACTCCCCTGGGCTCTATGGCTACACCTTC
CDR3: CASSLDSPGLYGYTF

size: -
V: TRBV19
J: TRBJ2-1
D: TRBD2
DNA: TGTGCCAGTAGTTCGCGGACTAGCGGGGGCTACAATGAGCAGTTCTTC
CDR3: CASSSRTSGGYNEQFF

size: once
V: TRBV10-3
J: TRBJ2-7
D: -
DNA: TGTGCCATCAGTGAGTCGTTGGGGGGTACCGCGAGGGAGCAGTACTTC
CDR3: CAISESLGGTAREQYF

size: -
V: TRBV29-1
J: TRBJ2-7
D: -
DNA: TGCAGCGCAAGGGGGAAGGTCTACGAGCAGTACTTC
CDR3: CSARGKVYEQYF

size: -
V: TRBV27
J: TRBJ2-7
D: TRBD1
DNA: TGTGCCAGCAGTGGTGGGACAGGGAGAATTTCCTACGAGCAGTACTTC
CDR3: CASSGGTGRISYEQYF

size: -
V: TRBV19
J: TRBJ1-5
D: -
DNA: TGTGCCAGTAGTATTGTGGGAAGCAATCAGCCCCAGCATTTT
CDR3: CASSIVGSNQPQHF

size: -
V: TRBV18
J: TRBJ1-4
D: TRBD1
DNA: TGTGCCAGCGCGGGACAGATTAATGAAAAACTGTTTTTT
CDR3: CASAGQINEKLFF

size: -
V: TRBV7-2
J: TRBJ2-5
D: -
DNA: TGTGCCAGCACCTCTCAGTTGGCGGAGACCCAGTACTTC
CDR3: CASTSQLAETQYF

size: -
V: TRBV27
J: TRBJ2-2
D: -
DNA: TGTGCCAGCAAAGGAAGTCGGGCGAACACCGGGGAGCTGTTTTTT
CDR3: CASKGSRANTGELFF

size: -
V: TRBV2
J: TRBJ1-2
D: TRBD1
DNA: TGTGCCAGCTATGGACGACCGACAGGGAGAGGCTACACCTTC
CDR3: CASYGRPTGRGYTF

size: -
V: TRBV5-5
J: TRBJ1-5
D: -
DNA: TGTGCCAGCAGCTTGATGGGTCGAGGGCAGAATCAGCCCCAGCATTTT
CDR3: CASSLMGRGQNQPQHF

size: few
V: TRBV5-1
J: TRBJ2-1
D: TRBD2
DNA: TGCGCCAGCAGTTGGACTAGCGGGGTCAGGGACAATGAGCAGTTCTTC
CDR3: CASSWTSGVRDNEQFF

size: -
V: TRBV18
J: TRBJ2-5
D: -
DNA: TGTGCCAGCTCACCACCGTCTGGTTCCCAAGAGACCCAGTACTTC
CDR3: CASSPPSGSQETQYF

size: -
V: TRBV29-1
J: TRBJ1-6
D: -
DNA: TGCAGCGTTGCCCTGGGGTCCTATAATTCACCCCTCCACTTT
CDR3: CSVALGSYNSPLHF

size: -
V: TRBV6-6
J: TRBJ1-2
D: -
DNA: TGTGCCAGCAGTTACGAGGGTGCCTATGGCTACACCTTC
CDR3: CASSYEGAYGYTF

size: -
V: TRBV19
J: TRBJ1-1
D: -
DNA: TGTGCCAGTAGTATAGATTCCAGGGCAGAAACTGAAGCTTTCTTT
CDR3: CASSIDSRAETEAFF

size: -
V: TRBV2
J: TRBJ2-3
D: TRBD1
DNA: TGTGCCAGCAGCAGGACAGGGCCAGATACGCAGTATTTT
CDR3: CASSRTGPDTQYF

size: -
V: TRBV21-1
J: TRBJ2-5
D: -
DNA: TGTGCCAGCAGCGAGGGGCCTAGCGGGAGGGCCAAAGAGACCCAGTACTTC
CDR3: CASSEGPSGRAKETQYF

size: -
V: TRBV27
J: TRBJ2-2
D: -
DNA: TGTGCCAGCAGTACACGGGACATCGGGAACACCGGGGAGCTGTTTTTT
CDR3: CASSTRDIGNTGELFF

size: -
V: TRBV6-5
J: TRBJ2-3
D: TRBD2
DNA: TGTGCCAGCAGCGTTAGACTAGCGGGGGTGCTAGAGCAGTATTTT
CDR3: CASSVRLAGVLEQYF

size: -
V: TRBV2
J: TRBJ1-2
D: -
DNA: TGTGCCAGCAGACAAAGCCACAGCTATGGCTACACCTTC
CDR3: CASRQSHSYGYTF

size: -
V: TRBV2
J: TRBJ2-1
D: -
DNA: TGTGCCAGCAGCAGGGAAAGGGGGGTGTACAATGAGCAGTTCTTC
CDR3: CASSRERGVYNEQFF